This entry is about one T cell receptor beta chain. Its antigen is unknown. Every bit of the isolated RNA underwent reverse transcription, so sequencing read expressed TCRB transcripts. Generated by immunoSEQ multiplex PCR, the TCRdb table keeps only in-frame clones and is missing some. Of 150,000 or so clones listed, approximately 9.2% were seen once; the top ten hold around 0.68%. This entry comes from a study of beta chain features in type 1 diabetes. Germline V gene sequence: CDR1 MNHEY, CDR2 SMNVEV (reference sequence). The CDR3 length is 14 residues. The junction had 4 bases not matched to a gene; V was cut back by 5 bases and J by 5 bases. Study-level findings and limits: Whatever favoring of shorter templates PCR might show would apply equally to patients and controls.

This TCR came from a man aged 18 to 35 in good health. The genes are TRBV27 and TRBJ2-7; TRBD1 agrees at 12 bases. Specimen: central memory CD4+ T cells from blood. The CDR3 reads CASSPGTGGNEQYF. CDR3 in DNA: TGTGCCAGCAGTCCCGGGACAGGGGGCAACGAGCAGTACTTC.